The 27 T cell receptor beta chains presented below share a single source sample, sequenced in a study of radiation and T cells in renal cell carcinoma. The assay was immunoSEQ multiplex PCR, and TCRdb's table has in-frame clones only and misses some. This table holds about 86,000 clones, just under 85% found once. Stated time point: blood 4 weeks post-SBRT, at nephrectomy. Treatment: 15 Gy SBRT to primary tumor, nephrectomy 4 weeks later. This specimen consisted of blood, obtained from a patient whose treatment included radiotherapy and nephrectomy. Receptor source: a man over 45 with renal cell carcinoma.

This clone was seen a single time. The rearrangement joins TRBV2 to TRBJ1-5, with D maybe TRBD1 (5 bases). Trimming stripped 7 bases from V and 4 bases from J, with 14 bases between. Germline CDR1 SNHLY, CDR2 FYNNEI. The CDR3 has 14 residues. The CDR3 is CASTSPWGNQPQHF. In DNA form, the CDR3 reads TGTGCCAGCACTTCCCCTTGGGGGAATCAGCCCCAGCATTTT.

This clone has a single count. V gene TRBV27 combines with J gene TRBJ1-3, with D perhaps matching TRBD1 (6 bases). The length of the CDR3 is 15 residues. Deletions cut 5 bases from V and 0 bases from J, with 11 bases between. The germline V gene has CDR1 MNHEY and CDR2 SMNVEV (reference sequence). The CDR3 DNA reads TGTGCCAGCAGTCGGGGGCGGGCCTCTGGAAACACCATATATTTT. Its protein is CASSRGRASGNTIYF.

The V gene is TRBV5-1, the J gene TRBJ2-5; 8 bases are a match to TRBD2. V was clipped by 1 base and J by 5 bases; unmatched bases: 10. Germline CDR1 and CDR2: SGHRS and YFSETQ. The CDR3 consists of 16 residues. The CDR3 DNA reads TGCGCCAGCAGCTTGACCGCGGGGGGCCCTCCGGAGACCCAGTACTTC. Residues: CASSLTAGGPPETQYF. Based on the CDR3 plus reference TRBV5-1 and TRBJ2-5, the full variable domain is KAGVTQTPRYLIKTRGQQVTLSCSPISGHRSVSWYQQTPGQGLQFLFEYFSETQRNKGNFPGRFSGRQFSNSRSEMNVSTLELGDSALYLCASSLTAGGPPETQYFGPGTRLLVL.

The chain employs TRBV27 and TRBJ2-5, with D possibly being TRBD2 (5 bases). The CDR3 is made up of 18 amino acids. Trimming pared 0 bases from V and 0 bases from J, leaving 17 bases between. Germline lookup yields CDR1 MNHEY and CDR2 SMNVEV (reference sequence). The CDR3 region is CASSLSPGTGKYQETQYF. CDR3 bases: TGTGCCAGCAGTTTATCCCCCGGAACGGGAAAGTACCAAGAGACCCAGTACTTC.

The table lists this clone with a count of one. The chain links TRBV6-6 to TRBJ1-1; D is possibly TRBD1 (5 bases). This CDR3 region has 15 residues. Germline loops: CDR1 MNHNY, CDR2 SVGAGI (reference sequence). V shed 6 bases and J shed 4 bases, with 18 bases lying between them. The CDR3 loop reads CASRNYQGSGTEAFF. The CDR3 DNA sequence: TGTGCCAGCAGGAACTATCAGGGATCGGGCACTGAAGCTTTCTTT.

For the CDR3, the DNA is TGTGCCAGCAGTTTCAGCGGTAGTGCCGGAGATACGCAGTATTTT. It specifies CASSFSGSAGDTQYF. The gene calls are TRBV27 and TRBJ2-3; maybe TRBD2 (5 bases). Germline-derived CDR1 and CDR2 are MNHEY and SMNVEV (reference sequence). The CDR3 is made up of 15 amino acids. V was cut by 3 bases and J by 5 bases, with 15 bases left in between.

The chain joins TRBV15 to TRBJ2-5; tentatively, D is TRBD1 or TRBD2 (5 bases each). The V end lost 5 bases, the J end lost 0 bases, and 10 bases lay between the germline ends. The CDR3 contains 14 residues. Germline CDR1 LNHNV, CDR2 YYDKDF (reference sequence). CDR3 loop: CATSGWDDQETQYF. DNA of the CDR3: TGTGCCACCAGCGGTTGGGACGACCAAGAGACCCAGTACTTC. The complete variable domain, with remaining parts taken from reference TRBV15 and TRBJ2-5, reads DAMVIQNPRYQVTQFGKPVTLSCSQTLNHNVMYWYQQKSSQAPKLLFHYYDKDFNNEADTPDNFQSRRPNTSFCFLDIRSPGLGDTAMYLCATSGWDDQETQYFGPGTRLLVL.

This rearrangement joins TRBV2 to TRBJ2-3; maybe TRBD1 (5 bases). V lost 1 base and J 0 bases, leaving 8 bases between the germline ends. The CDR3 loop spans 15 amino acids. Germline V CDR1 and CDR2: SNHLY, FYNNEI. The CDR3 DNA is TGTGCCAGCAGTGAAGTGACAGAGAGCACAGATACGCAGTATTTT. Translation gives CASSEVTESTDTQYF.

The chain employs TRBV30 and TRBJ1-1, with D tentatively TRBD1 (5 bases). The CDR3 totals 13 residues. The V end lost 5 bases, the J end lost 4 bases, and 14 bases lay between the germline ends. Germline-derived CDR1 and CDR2 are GTSNPN and SVGIG (reference sequence). Here the CDR3 DNA reads TGTGCCTGGGCACGGGACTTTGGCACTGAAGCTTTCTTT. Encoded protein: CAWARDFGTEAFF.

The genes are TRBV19 and TRBJ1-1; tentative D call: TRBD1 (5 bases). CDR1 LNHDA and CDR2 SQIVND come from the germline V gene (reference sequence). CDR3 length equals 15 residues. V was trimmed by 6 bases and J by 3 bases, leaving 17 bases between them. The CDR3 is CASRYHGGGYTEAFF. Here the CDR3 DNA reads TGTGCCAGTAGGTACCACGGTGGGGGGTACACTGAAGCTTTCTTT.

This clone is a singleton in its sample. The chain couples TRBV7-6 to TRBJ2-5, with 8 nucleotides matching TRBD2. V trimming: 5 bases; J trimming: 1 base; junction bases outside the gene matches: 9. Germline V gives CDR1 SGHVS, CDR2 FNYEAQ. This CDR3 region has 16 residues. The CDR3 coding sequence is TGTGCCAGCAGCCGTCGGCCTAGCGGGCCCCAAGAGACCCAGTACTTC. Amino acid sequence: CASSRRPSGPQETQYF.

The chain has TRBV5-1 and TRBJ2-1; D is possibly TRBD1 (5 bases). CDR1 SGHRS and CDR2 YFSETQ come from the germline V gene. This CDR3 has 15 amino acids. V shed 0 bases and J shed 4 bases, with 11 bases lying between them. The CDR3 here is CASSLAFQGYNEQFF. The CDR3 DNA is TGCGCCAGCAGCTTGGCCTTTCAGGGTTACAATGAGCAGTTCTTC.

The chain couples TRBV5-1 to TRBJ2-2, with 8 nucleotides matching TRBD1. Trimming removed 4 bases from V and 7 bases from J; junction bases left unmatched: 9. CDR1 and CDR2 from the germline V gene are SGHRS and YFSETQ. The CDR3 spans 15 residues. CDR3 coding DNA: TGCGCCAGCAGCGAATATCAGGGGGCGGTCGGGGAGCTGTTTTTT. Translation: CASSEYQGAVGELFF.

The V call is TRBV9, the J call TRBJ1-1; TRBD1 might be the D (5 bases). The CDR3 extends over 14 amino acids. CDR1 and CDR2 from the germline V gene are SGDLS and YYNGEE. V lost 4 bases and J lost 5, with 15 bases in between. This chain's CDR3 is CASSHSGERTEAFF. The CDR3 DNA sequence: TGTGCCAGCAGCCATTCGGGGGAACGGACTGAAGCTTTCTTT.

The V gene is TRBV27, the J gene TRBJ2-2; D not certain. The CDR3 contains 14 residues. Germline V gene lookup returns CDR1 MNHEY and CDR2 SMNVEV (reference sequence). Deletions cut 6 bases from V and 5 bases from J, with 13 bases between. The CDR3, as DNA: TGTGCCAGCAGACTCCCCAGTGGTACCGGGGAGCTGTTTTTT. The encoded protein is CASRLPSGTGELFF.

This rearrangement joins TRBV5-6 to TRBJ2-1, with 8 bases that match TRBD1. The CDR3 covers 14 residues. CDR1 is SGHDT and CDR2 is YYEEEE in the germline V gene. V gave up 4 bases and J gave up 14 bases; unmatched junction bases: 14. As DNA, the CDR3 is TGTGCCAGCAGCCTAGACAGGGGTCGGTTGGCGGAGTTCTTC. This codes for CASSLDRGRLAEFF.

This chain connects TRBV28 to TRBJ1-2; D not resolved. CDR1 is MDHEN and CDR2 is SYDVKM in the germline V gene. With 6 bases removed from V and 4 bases from J, the gap between germline ends came to 18 bases. The CDR3 contains 15 residues. The chain's CDR3 is CASSQPRTALYGYTF. The CDR3 bases are TGTGCCAGCAGCCAACCCCGGACGGCACTCTATGGCTACACCTTC.

The chain carries TRBV6-5 and TRBJ2-1; a weak D match, TRBD1 (6 bases). V was trimmed by 5 bases and J by 6 bases, leaving 14 bases between them. Germline CDR1 is MNHEY and CDR2 is SVGAGI. This CDR3 has 14 residues. This CDR3 reads CASSRNRASNEQFF. Written as DNA, the CDR3 is TGTGCCAGCAGTCGAAACAGGGCTTCCAATGAGCAGTTCTTC.

V usage is TRBV6-5 and J usage is TRBJ2-3, with D possibly being TRBD1 or TRBD2 (5 bases each). Germline loops: CDR1 MNHEY, CDR2 SVGAGI. The CDR3 length is 14 residues. The V gene lost 6 bases and the J gene lost 2 bases, with 12 bases spanning the gap. CDR3 coding DNA: TGTGCCAGCAGCCCCGGGACGCACACAGATACGCAGTATTTT. It translates to CASSPGTHTDTQYF.

The chain is built from TRBV5-5 and TRBJ2-1; D gene ambiguous. Germline values: CDR1 SGHKS, CDR2 YYEKEE (reference sequence). This CDR3 spans 15 amino acids. Deletions cut 0 bases from V and 0 bases from J, with 7 bases between. CDR3 sequence reads: CASSLGGLSYNEQFF. The CDR3 nucleotides are TGTGCCAGCAGCTTGGGAGGCCTCTCCTACAATGAGCAGTTCTTC.

The J gene is TRBJ2-2, the V gene TRBV7-9; D gene ambiguous. Germline values: CDR1 SEHNR, CDR2 FQNEAQ (reference sequence). This CDR3 region has 14 residues. Trimming cost V 7 bases and J 0 bases, with 9 bases left between them. The CDR3 sequence is CASIGAANTGELFF. The CDR3 coding sequence is TGTGCCAGCATAGGCGCAGCGAACACCGGGGAGCTGTTTTTT.

This chain joins TRBV7-9 and TRBJ1-2; D remains ambiguous. Trimming left V 0 bases short and J 3 bases short, with 11 bases between. Germline V gene lookup returns CDR1 SEHNR and CDR2 FQNEAQ (reference sequence). This CDR3 spans 15 amino acids. This CDR3 is CASSLAVGADYGYTF. The CDR3 DNA reads TGTGCCAGCAGCTTAGCGGTTGGTGCGGACTATGGCTACACCTTC.

The chain recombines TRBV9 with TRBJ2-7; perhaps TRBD2 as D (5 bases). Trimming removed 0 bases from V and 2 bases from J, with 12 bases in between. The CDR3 totals 15 residues. The germline V gene encodes CDR1 SGDLS and CDR2 YYNGEE. The DNA of the CDR3 is TGTGCCAGCAGCGTAGGACTACCCCCCCCCTACGAGCAGTACTTC. This encodes CASSVGLPPPYEQYF.

This chain joins TRBV27 and TRBJ1-5; D is unresolved. Trimming removed 6 bases from V and 7 bases from J, with 22 bases in between. The CDR3 is made up of 16 amino acids. Germline assignment: CDR1 MNHEY and CDR2 SMNVEV (reference sequence). The CDR3 reads CASRTVLGPSDQPQHF. The CDR3 bases are TGTGCCAGCAGAACGGTTTTAGGCCCGAGCGACCAGCCCCAGCATTTT.

The genes are TRBV27 and TRBJ2-1; 7 positions match TRBD2. The length of the CDR3 is 17 residues. Germline CDR1 reads MNHEY; CDR2 reads SMNVEV (reference sequence). The ends lost 10 bases at V and 14 bases at J; junction bases unmatched: 29. CDR3 amino acids: CANHSKSREGLISKKFF. In nucleotides, the CDR3 is TGTGCCAACCACAGCAAGAGTAGGGAGGGCCTTATTAGTAAAAAGTTCTTC.

The V call is TRBV7-9, the J call TRBJ1-4; D may be TRBD1 (5 bases). The germline V gene has CDR1 SEHNR and CDR2 FQNEAQ (reference sequence). CDR3 length: 14 residues. Trimming took 2 bases from V and 8 from J, leaving 12 bases between them. The CDR3 loop is CASSLQGIREKLFF. CDR3 bases: TGTGCCAGCAGCTTACAGGGTATAAGGGAAAAACTGTTTTTT.

The V and J genes are TRBV27 and TRBJ2-7; maybe TRBD1 (5 bases). Germline V gives CDR1 MNHEY, CDR2 SMNVEV (reference sequence). V was trimmed by 3 bases and J by 0 bases, leaving 9 bases between them. The CDR3 runs to 14 residues. The CDR3 DNA is TGTGCCAGCAGTTTCATGGGGCCCTCCTACGAGCAGTACTTC. Its translation is CASSFMGPSYEQYF.